This TCR beta chain was captured in a study of shared clonotypes between healthy human individuals. Study overall: A couple of women and a few men aged 18 to 49 served as donors.

Germline values: CDR1 GTSNPN, CDR2 SVGIG (reference sequence). CDR3 length equals 15 residues. With 0 bases clipped from V and 6 bases from J, the junction kept 8 bases outside the gene matches. Deep-level assay runs were performed. TCRdb's copy holds only in-frame clones and misses some; the assay was immunoSEQ multiplex PCR. The sample includes some 92,000 clones, around half of them seen just once. This clone has a handful of counts. Genomic DNA for unsorted samples, which was extracted with the QIAamp DNA Blood Mini kit, came from around 100 million PBMCs. This receptor was identified in a middle-aged woman in good health. Some clones in this sample may be carry-over from other donors' samples. The chain uses TRBV30 and TRBJ2-1; 7 positions agree with TRBD2. The sequencing input was PBMCs. CDR3 coding DNA: TGTGCCTGGAGTGTTTGGGGGGGAAATCGCAATGAGCAGTTCTTC. Translating gives CAWSVWGGNRNEQFF.